This T cell receptor beta chain was captured in a study of T cell repertoires in cytomegalovirus infection. Study summary: CMV epitopes used comprised recently identified HLA-C-restricted ones and well-studied HLA-B-restricted ones.

Germline trimming cut 5 bases from V and 2 bases from J; bases unmatched to any gene: 3. Germline V gene sequence: CDR1 MNHEY, CDR2 SMNVEV (reference sequence). The CDR3 is 14 residues long. TCRdb independently ran MiXCR on the reads; one entry per CDR3 protein. The sample contains approximately 1,000,000 distinct CDR3 sequences, roughly 30% of which appear only once. Study-level findings and limits: CMV-specific HLA-C-restricted TCR beta clonotypes dominated the ex vivo response.

This clonotype was counted only a few times. Its antigen remains unknown. The chain uses TRBV27 and TRBJ1-2; 9 nucleotides agree with TRBD1. The sequencing here drew on cultured CD8+ T cells from PBMCs, taken from culture after CMV antigen stimulation. This clonotype originated in a human donor in good health (CMV status not recorded). Some clones in this sample may be carry-over from other donors' samples. The CDR3 DNA reads as TGTGCCAGCAGTCGGACAGGGGCCAACTATGGCTACACCTTC. It codes for CASSRTGANYGYTF.